This T cell receptor beta chain was sequenced during a study of blood T cell repertoires in COVID-19. Germline V gene lookup returns CDR1 SGHRS and CDR2 YFSETQ. The trim removed 4 bases at V and 4 bases at J, leaving 2 bases unmatched. The CDR3 is 13 amino acids. Those who participated ranged in age from about 18 to 89 years and resided in about two dozen US areas. Resolution of symptoms, clearance, or two negative PCRs was present in recovered Cohort 3 donors. Produced via immunoSEQ multiplex PCR; TCRdb's table is partial and in-frame only. The table records 150,000 to 200,000 clones, 84% of them present only once.

The TCR originated in a man aged 45-60 years who had recovered from COVID-19. Sequenced material: PBMCs or T cells enriched from blood (not recorded which). The rearrangement uses TRBV5-1 and TRBJ1-5, with 7 bases matching TRBD1. DNA of the CDR3: TGCGCCAGCAGCAAGGGACAGAATCAGCCCCAGCATTTT. The encoded protein is CASSKGQNQPQHF.